The entry that follows covers one TCR beta chain sequence. This sample is drawn from a study of T cells in tuberculosis. Data came from immunoSEQ multiplex PCR; TCRdb stores just in-frame clones and leaves some out. The sample holds 45,000 or so clones, approximately 95% seen once. CDR1 is LNHNV and CDR2 is YYDKDF in the germline V gene (reference sequence). The CDR3 consists of 15 residues. The V gene lost 0 bases and the J gene lost 4 bases, with 12 bases spanning the gap. Sequencing used PBMCs. This rearrangement joins TRBV15 to TRBJ1-2, with D perhaps TRBD1 (5 bases). This TCR came from a donor between 10 and 35 years old with latent tuberculosis or without tuberculosis infection. The CDR3 reads CATSRDRGYLYGYTF. In DNA, the CDR3 is TGTGCCACCAGCAGAGATAGGGGTTATCTCTATGGCTACACCTTC.